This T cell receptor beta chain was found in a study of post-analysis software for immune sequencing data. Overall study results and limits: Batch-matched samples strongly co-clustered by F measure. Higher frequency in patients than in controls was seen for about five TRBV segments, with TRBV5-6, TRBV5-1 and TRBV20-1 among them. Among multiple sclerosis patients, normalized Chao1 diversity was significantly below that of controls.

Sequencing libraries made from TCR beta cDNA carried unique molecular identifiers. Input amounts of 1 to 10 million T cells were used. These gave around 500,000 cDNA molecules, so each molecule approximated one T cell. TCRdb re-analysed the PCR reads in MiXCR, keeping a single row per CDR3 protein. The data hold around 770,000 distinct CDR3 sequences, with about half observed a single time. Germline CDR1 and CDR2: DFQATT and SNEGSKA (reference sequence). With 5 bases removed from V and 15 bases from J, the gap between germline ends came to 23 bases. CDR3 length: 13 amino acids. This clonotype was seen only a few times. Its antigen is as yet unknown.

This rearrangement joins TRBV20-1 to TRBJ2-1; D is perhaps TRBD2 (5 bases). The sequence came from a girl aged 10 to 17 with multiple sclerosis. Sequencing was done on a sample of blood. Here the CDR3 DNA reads TGCAGTGCTGCCCTCACCGGGCCCAGCGGTGCGTTCTTC. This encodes CSAALTGPSGAFF.